A single sample is the source of the 2 T cell receptor beta chains below, sequenced in a study of molecular identifiers for immune sequencing clone quantification. Each CDR3 protein gets one entry after TCRdb re-called the PCR reads with MiXCR. The sample consists of about 510,000 distinct CDR3 sequences, about 25% of them appearing once. The sample taken for sequencing was naive CD8+ T cells from blood, with Jurkat cell RNA spiked in. Subset meaning: FACS-sorted CD8+CD4-CCR7+CD45RA+ naive T cells. The receptors derive from a human donor in good health. Some libraries in this study had Jurkat cell RNA spiked in.

CDR3 sequence: CASSLSTRPRYNEQFF. CDR3 bases: TGTGCCAGCAGTTTATCGACCCGACCGCGATACAATGAGCAGTTCTTC. The chain couples TRBV27 to TRBJ2-1; D is uncertain. CDR3 size: 16 residues. Germline loops: CDR1 MNHEY, CDR2 SMNVEV (reference sequence). V was pared by 0 bases and J by 4 bases, with 13 bases between.

This clonotype turned up a few times. The chain is built from TRBV11-2 and TRBJ2-5; perhaps TRBD1 as D (5 bases). CDR1 and CDR2 (germline): SGHAT, FQNNGV. V was shortened by 2 bases and J by 5 bases, with 9 bases between the two germline ends. The CDR3 length is 13 residues. CDR3 in DNA: TGTGCCAGCAGCTTATTTGGGGCCGAGACCCAGTACTTC. It yields the protein CASSLFGAETQYF.